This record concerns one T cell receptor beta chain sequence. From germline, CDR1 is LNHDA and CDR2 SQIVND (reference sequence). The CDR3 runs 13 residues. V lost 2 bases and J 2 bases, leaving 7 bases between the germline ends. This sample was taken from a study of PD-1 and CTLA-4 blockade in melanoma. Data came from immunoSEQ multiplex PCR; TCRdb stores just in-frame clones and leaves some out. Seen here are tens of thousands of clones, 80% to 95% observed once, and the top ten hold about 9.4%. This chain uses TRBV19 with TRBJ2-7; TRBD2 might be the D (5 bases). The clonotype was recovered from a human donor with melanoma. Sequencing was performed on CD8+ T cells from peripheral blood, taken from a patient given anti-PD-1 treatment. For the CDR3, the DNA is TGTGCCAGTAGTATAATGGGAGCCTACGAGCAGTACTTC. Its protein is CASSIMGAYEQYF.